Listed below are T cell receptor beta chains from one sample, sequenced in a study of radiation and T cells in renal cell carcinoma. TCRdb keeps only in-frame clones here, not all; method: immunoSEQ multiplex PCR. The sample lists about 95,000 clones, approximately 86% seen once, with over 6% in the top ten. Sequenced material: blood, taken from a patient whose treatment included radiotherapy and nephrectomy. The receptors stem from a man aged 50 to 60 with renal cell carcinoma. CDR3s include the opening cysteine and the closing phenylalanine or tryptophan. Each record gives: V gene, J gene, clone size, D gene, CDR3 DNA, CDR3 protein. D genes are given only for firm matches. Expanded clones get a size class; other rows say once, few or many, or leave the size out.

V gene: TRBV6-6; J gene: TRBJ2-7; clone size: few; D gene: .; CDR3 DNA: TGTGCCAGCACGGAGACGGGCGAGCAGTACTTC; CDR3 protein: CASTETGEQYF
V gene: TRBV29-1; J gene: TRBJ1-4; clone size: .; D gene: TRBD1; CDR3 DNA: TGCAGCGTCGGACAGGGGGCCGGGGAAAATGAAAAACTGTTTTTT; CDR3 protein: CSVGQGAGENEKLFF
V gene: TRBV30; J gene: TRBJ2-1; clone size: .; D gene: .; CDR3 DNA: TGTGCCTGGAGTGTACCCGGGGTCTACAATGAGCAGTTCTTC; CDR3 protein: CAWSVPGVYNEQFF
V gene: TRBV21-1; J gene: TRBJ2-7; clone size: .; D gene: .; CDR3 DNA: TGTGCCAGCAGCAAAACCGGAACAAAACTTAGCTCCTACGAGCAGTACTTC; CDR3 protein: CASSKTGTKLSSYEQYF
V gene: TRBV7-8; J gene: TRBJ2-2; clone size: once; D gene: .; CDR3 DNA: TGCGCCAGCAGCTTATATAAGCGGACCATAACCGGGGAGCTGTTTTTT; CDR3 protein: CASSLYKRTITGELFF
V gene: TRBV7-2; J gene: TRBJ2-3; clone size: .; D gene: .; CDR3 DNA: TGTGCCAGCAGCTTCCTGGGCCTTGGCACAGATACGCAGTATTTT; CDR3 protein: CASSFLGLGTDTQYF
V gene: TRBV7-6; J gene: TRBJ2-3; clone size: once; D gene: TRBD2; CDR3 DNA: TGTGCCAGCAGCCAGACTAGCGGGGGGGGTACAGATACGCAGTATTTT; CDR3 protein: CASSQTSGGGTDTQYF
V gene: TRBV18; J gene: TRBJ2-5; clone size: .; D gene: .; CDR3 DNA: TGTGCCAGCACAGCGACAGGTTTCCAAGAGACCCAGTACTTC; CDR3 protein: CASTATGFQETQYF
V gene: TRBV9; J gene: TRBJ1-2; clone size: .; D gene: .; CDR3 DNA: TGTGCCAGCAGCCAACAGCCGGGTCTCATGTTGGATGGCTACACCTTC; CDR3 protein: CASSQQPGLMLDGYTF
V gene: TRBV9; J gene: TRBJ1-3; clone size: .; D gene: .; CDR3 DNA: TGTGCCAGCAGCGTAGGGATCGGGCTCGCTGGAAACACCATATATTTT; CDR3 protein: CASSVGIGLAGNTIYF
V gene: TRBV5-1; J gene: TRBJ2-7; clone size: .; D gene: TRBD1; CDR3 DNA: TGCGCCAGCAGCTCAACGACAGGGGGTCTCTACGAGCAGTACTTC; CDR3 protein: CASSSTTGGLYEQYF
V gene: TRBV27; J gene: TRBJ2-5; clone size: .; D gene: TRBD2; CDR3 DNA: TGTGCCAGCAGTGGGACTAGCGGGCAATGGCTGCAAGAGACCCAGTACTTC; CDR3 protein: CASSGTSGQWLQETQYF
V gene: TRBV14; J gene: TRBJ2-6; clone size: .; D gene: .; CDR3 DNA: TGTGCCAGCAGCCAAGAATTGCGTGTTCCTACGACCTCTGGGGCCAACGTCCTGACTTTC; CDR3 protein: CASSQELRVPTTSGANVLTF
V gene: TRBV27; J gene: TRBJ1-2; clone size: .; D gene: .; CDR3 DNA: TGTGCCAGCAGTTGGCGGGGGAACTATGGCTACACCTTC; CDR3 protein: CASSWRGNYGYTF
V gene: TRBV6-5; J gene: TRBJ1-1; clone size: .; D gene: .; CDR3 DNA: TGTGCCAGCAGTGTGACTCGGAACACTGAAGCTTTCTTT; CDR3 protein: CASSVTRNTEAFF
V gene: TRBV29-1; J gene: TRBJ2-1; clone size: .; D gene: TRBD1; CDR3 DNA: TGCAGCGTTGATGGTATGCAGGGGGTTGATGAGCAGTTCTTC; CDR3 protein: CSVDGMQGVDEQFF
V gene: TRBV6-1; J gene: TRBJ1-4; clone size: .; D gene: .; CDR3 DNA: TGTGCCAGCAGTGAAATGAGGGATGAAAAACTGTTTTTT; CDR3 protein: CASSEMRDEKLFF
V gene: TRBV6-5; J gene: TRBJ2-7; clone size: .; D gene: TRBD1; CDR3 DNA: TGTGCCAGCAGCGACAGGGTAAGCTCCTACGAGCAGTACTTC; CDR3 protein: CASSDRVSSYEQYF
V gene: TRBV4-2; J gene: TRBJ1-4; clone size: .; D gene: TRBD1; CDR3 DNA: TGTGCCAGCAGCCCCGTCCGACAGGGCCTCAATGAAAAACTGTTTTTT; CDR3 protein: CASSPVRQGLNEKLFF
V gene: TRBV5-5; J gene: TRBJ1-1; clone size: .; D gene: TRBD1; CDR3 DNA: TGTGCCAGCAGCACCGGACAGGGGGCGATAGGGACTGAAGCTTTCTTT; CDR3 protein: CASSTGQGAIGTEAFF
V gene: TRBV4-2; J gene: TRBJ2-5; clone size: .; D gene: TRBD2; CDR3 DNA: TGTGCCAGCAGCCAAAGGCCCCCGGGACTAGCGGGAAAAGATGGGACCCAGTACTTC; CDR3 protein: CASSQRPPGLAGKDGTQYF
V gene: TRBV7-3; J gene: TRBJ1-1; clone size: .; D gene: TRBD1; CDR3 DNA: TGTGCCAGCAGCCGACAGGGGCTGAACACTGAAGCTTTCTTT; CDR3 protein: CASSRQGLNTEAFF
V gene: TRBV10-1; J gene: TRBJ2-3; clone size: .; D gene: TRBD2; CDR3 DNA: TGCGCCAGCAGCTCCGAGGGAGCGGGAGGTCTAGATACGCAGTATTTT; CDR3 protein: CASSSEGAGGLDTQYF
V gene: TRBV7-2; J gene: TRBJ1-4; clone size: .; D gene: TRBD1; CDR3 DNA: TGTGCCAGCAGCTATACTGACAGGGGTAATGAAAAACTGTTTTTT; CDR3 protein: CASSYTDRGNEKLFF
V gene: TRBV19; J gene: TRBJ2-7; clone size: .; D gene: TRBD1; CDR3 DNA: TGTGCCAGTTTCATACGAGACAGGGGCTGCGAGCAGTACTTC; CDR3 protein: CASFIRDRGCEQYF
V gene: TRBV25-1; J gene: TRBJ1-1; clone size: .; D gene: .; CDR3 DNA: TGTGCCAGCAGTGAACCCACAGGGTTGCGGAACACTGAAGCTTTCTTT; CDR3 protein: CASSEPTGLRNTEAFF
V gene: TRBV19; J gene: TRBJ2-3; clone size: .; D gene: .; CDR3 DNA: TGTGCCAGTAGTATAGACCCTCCGGGGGTAGGCACAGATACGCAGTATTTT; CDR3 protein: CASSIDPPGVGTDTQYF
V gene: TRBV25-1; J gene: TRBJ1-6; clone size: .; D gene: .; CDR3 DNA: TGTGCCAGCAGTGAATTAGACAGGATTGGGTCACCCCTCCACTTT; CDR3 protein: CASSELDRIGSPLHF
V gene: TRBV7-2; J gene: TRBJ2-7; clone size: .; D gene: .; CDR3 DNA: TGTGCCAGCAGCTTTAACCCCGGGGGGCCCTGGGAGCAGTACTTC; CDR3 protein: CASSFNPGGPWEQYF
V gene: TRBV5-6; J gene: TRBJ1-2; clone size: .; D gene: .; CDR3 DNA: TGTGCCAGCCATCCTCTGGCCCAGGCAACGGGTGGCTACACCTTC; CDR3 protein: CASHPLAQATGGYTF
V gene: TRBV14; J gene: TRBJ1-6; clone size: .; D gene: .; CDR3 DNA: TGTGCCAGCAGCCCCAACTGGGGGGCCGATAATTCACCCCTCCACTTT; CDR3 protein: CASSPNWGADNSPLHF
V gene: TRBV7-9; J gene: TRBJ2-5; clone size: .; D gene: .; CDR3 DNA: TGTGCCAGCAGCTTAAAAGAGCACCAAGAGACCCAGTACTTC; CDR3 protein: CASSLKEHQETQYF
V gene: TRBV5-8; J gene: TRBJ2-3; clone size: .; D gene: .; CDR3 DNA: TGTGCCAGCGGTGTCTCATTTAATACGCAGTATTTT; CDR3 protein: CASGVSFNTQYF
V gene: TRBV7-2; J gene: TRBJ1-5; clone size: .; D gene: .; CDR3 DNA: TGTGCCAGCAGCTTAGACGTGGATCAGCCCCAGCATTTT; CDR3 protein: CASSLDVDQPQHF
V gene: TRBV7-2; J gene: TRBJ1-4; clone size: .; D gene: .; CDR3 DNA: TGTGCCAGCCACCCTGGGGGGCCGATGGAAAAACTGTTTTTT; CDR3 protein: CASHPGGPMEKLFF
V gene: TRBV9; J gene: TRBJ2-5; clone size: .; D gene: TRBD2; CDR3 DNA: TGTGCCAGCAGCGTAGAAGTTGGGACTAGCGGTTCCCCTGCGGCAAAGACCCAGTACTTC; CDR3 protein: CASSVEVGTSGSPAAKTQYF
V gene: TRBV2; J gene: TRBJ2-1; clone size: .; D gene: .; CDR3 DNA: TGTGCCAGCAGTGAAGCGGGGTGGTATGAGCAGTTCTTC; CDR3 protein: CASSEAGWYEQFF
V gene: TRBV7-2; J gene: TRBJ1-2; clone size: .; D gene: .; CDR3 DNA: TGTGCCAGCAGCCCGCCTCTGGCCTTC; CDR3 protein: CASSPPLAF
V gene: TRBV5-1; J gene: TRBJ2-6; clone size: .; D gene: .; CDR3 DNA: TGCGCCAGCAGCCCGGAATTCTCCTCTGGGGCCAACGTCCTGACTTTC; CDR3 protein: CASSPEFSSGANVLTF
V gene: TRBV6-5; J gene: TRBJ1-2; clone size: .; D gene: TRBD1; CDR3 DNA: TGTGCCAGCAGCAACCCAGGGGGAGAGAATGGCTACACCTTC; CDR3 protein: CASSNPGGENGYTF
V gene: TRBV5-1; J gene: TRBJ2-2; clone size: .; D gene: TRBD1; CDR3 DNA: TGCGCCAGCAGCTTGACTGGGACAGTGAACACCGGGGAGCTGTTTTTT; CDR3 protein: CASSLTGTVNTGELFF
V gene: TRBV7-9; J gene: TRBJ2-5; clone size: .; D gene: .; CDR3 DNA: TGTGCCAGCAGCTTGATGGCAGCCCAAGAGACCCAGTACTTC; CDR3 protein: CASSLMAAQETQYF
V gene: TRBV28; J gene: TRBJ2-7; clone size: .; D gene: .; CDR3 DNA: TGTGCCAGCAGTTTAAACAGGTACGAGCAGTACTTC; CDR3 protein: CASSLNRYEQYF
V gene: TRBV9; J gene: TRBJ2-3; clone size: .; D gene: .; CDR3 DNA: TGTGCCAGCAGCGTAGCCCGTGGCAGCACAGATACGCAGTATTTT; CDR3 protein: CASSVARGSTDTQYF
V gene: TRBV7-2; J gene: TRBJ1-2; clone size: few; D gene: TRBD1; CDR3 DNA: TGTGCCAGCAGCCGATTGACAGGGGGCGTTGGCTACACCTTC; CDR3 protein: CASSRLTGGVGYTF
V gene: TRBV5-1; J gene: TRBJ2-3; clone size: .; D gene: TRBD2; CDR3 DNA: TGCGCCAGCAGCTTGACGGGGGGACCCACAGATACGCAGTATTTT; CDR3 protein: CASSLTGGPTDTQYF
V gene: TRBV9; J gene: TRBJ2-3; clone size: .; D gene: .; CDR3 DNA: TGTGCCAGCAGCGTACGTCCAACAGATACGCAGTATTTT; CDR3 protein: CASSVRPTDTQYF
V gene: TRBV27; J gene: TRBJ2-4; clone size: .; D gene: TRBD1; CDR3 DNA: TGTGCCAGCAGTTTATCAAATAACAGGGGGCCCGAAAACATTCAGTACTTC; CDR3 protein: CASSLSNNRGPENIQYF
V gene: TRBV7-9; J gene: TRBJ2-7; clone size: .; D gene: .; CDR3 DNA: TGTGCCAGCAGCTTAGGGGGATCTGCCCACGAGCAGTACTTC; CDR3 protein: CASSLGGSAHEQYF